A selection of T cell receptor beta chains follows, all from one sample in a study of shared clonotypes between healthy human individuals. Measured with immunoSEQ multiplex PCR; TCRdb has only the in-frame clones, and not every one. The table lists more than 1.2 million clones, approximately 98.5% of them singletons, with 0.36% in the top ten. Sequencing was done on a sample of naive CD4+ T cells sorted from blood. These receptors were collected from a young man in good health. CDR3s include the opening cysteine and the closing phenylalanine or tryptophan. D genes are given only for firm matches. Part of the rows lack a size; the others show once, few, many or a class for expanded clones.

v_call	clone_size	j_call	d_call	cdr3_aa	cdr3_nt
TRBV5-4	NA	TRBJ1-4	NA	CVSSQDIGVNEKLFF	TGTGTCAGCAGCCAGGATATCGGCGTTAATGAAAAACTGTTTTTT
TRBV5-1	once	TRBJ2-1	TRBD2	CASSSLAGGYRNEQFF	TGCGCCAGCAGCTCATTAGCGGGAGGCTATCGGAATGAGCAGTTCTTC
TRBV5-1	NA	TRBJ1-1	TRBD1	CASSPGQGWNTEAFF	TGCGCCAGCAGCCCCGGACAGGGGTGGAACACTGAAGCTTTCTTT
TRBV28	NA	TRBJ1-5	NA	CASATQGTGQPQHF	TGTGCCAGCGCTACTCAGGGGACCGGTCAGCCCCAGCATTTT
TRBV30	NA	TRBJ2-2	NA	CAWSGQGRTGELFF	TGTGCCTGGAGCGGCCAAGGGAGGACCGGGGAGCTGTTTTTT
TRBV10-2	NA	TRBJ2-1	TRBD2	CASSGLLAGGYNEQFF	TGCGCCAGCAGTGGATTACTAGCGGGGGGCTACAATGAGCAGTTCTTC
TRBV2	once	TRBJ2-1	TRBD2	CASRGGLASYNEQFF	TGTGCCAGCAGGGGAGGACTAGCCAGTTACAATGAGCAGTTCTTC
TRBV21-1	NA	TRBJ1-2	NA	CASSKGSQDEEGYTF	TGTGCCAGCAGCAAAGGGTCACAGGATGAGGAGGGCTACACCTTC
TRBV7-6	NA	TRBJ2-5	NA	CASSLVDETQYF	TGTGCCAGCAGCTTAGTAGATGAGACCCAGTACTTC
TRBV2	once	TRBJ1-5	NA	CASSQGVGNQPQHF	TGTGCCAGCAGTCAGGGAGTAGGCAATCAGCCCCAGCATTTT
TRBV5-4	NA	TRBJ2-5	NA	CASTLGAGAQETQYF	TGTGCCAGCACCTTAGGAGCAGGGGCCCAAGAGACCCAGTACTTC
TRBV11-3	NA	TRBJ2-3	NA	CASSLGSGGIDTQYF	TGTGCCAGCAGCTTAGGTAGCGGCGGGATTGATACGCAGTATTTT
TRBV28	NA	TRBJ1-1	NA	CASSTTWEAFF	TGTGCCAGCAGTACGACGTGGGAAGCTTTCTTT
TRBV12-5	NA	TRBJ2-5	NA	CASGLVPRGRGDQETQYF	TGTGCTAGTGGTTTGGTACCCCGTGGCAGGGGGGACCAAGAGACCCAGTACTTC
TRBV9	NA	TRBJ2-1	NA	CASSLGGSSINEQFF	TGTGCCAGCAGCCTCGGTGGTAGCTCCATCAATGAGCAGTTCTTC
TRBV5-4	NA	TRBJ1-3	NA	CASSLGSGSSGNTIYF	TGTGCCAGCAGCTTAGGGTCGGGGTCCTCTGGAAACACCATATATTTT
TRBV4-2	once	TRBJ1-4	NA	CASSQGPGEKLFF	TGTGCCAGCAGCCAAGGCCCGGGGGAAAAACTGTTTTTT
TRBV5-1	NA	TRBJ1-2	TRBD1	CASSLGQGHNYGYTF	TGCGCCAGCAGCTTGGGACAGGGACACAACTATGGCTACACCTTC
TRBV7-9	NA	TRBJ2-7	TRBD1	CASTRTGQGADEQYF	TGTGCCAGCACCCGTACGGGACAGGGGGCCGACGAGCAGTACTTC
TRBV19	NA	TRBJ2-1	TRBD2	CASSPGGTRGYNEQFF	TGTGCCAGTAGTCCCGGCGGGACTAGAGGCTACAATGAGCAGTTCTTC